What follows are 8 T cell receptor beta chains derived from one specimen sequenced in a study of blood T cell repertoires in COVID-19. The method was immunoSEQ multiplex PCR; TCRdb's version includes in-frame clones alone and lacks a portion of them. The repertoire holds around 160,000 clones, with 82% as singletons. Material for sequencing was peripheral blood. The receptors come from a human donor with acute or convalescent COVID-19. The donor label of this sample is uncertain.

This chain joins TRBV6-5 and TRBJ1-6; 8 bases fit TRBD1. The CDR3 totals 14 residues. The V gene end was trimmed by 6 bases and the J gene end by 10 bases; junction bases not matched to a gene: 8. From germline, CDR1 is MNHEY and CDR2 SVGAGI. The CDR3: CASSPRGLESPLHF. The CDR3 nucleotides read TGTGCCAGCAGCCCCAGGGGGCTGGAGTCACCCCTCCACTTT.

The sample holds a few counts of this clone. The J gene is TRBJ1-2, the V gene TRBV4-2; D uncertain. This CDR3 is built from 17 residues. V shed 0 bases and J shed 4 bases, with 18 bases lying between them. CDR1 and CDR2 from the germline V gene are LGHNA and YNFKEQ. The CDR3 region has the DNA TGTGCCAGCAGCCAAGATAAGCATACAATGGAGGCCTATGGCTACACCTTC. Protein sequence: CASSQDKHTMEAYGYTF.

The gene calls are TRBV7-9 and TRBJ1-1; possibly TRBD1 for D (5 bases). Germline V lookup: CDR1 SEHNR, CDR2 FQNEAQ (reference sequence). Trimming left V 0 bases short and J 7 bases short, with 6 bases between. CDR3 length: 12 amino acids. CDR3 coding DNA: TGTGCCAGCAGCTTAGCGGGGGGTGAAGCTTTCTTT. Translated, it gives CASSLAGGEAFF. Full variable domain (remainder filled in from reference TRBV7-9 and TRBJ1-1): DTGVSQNPRHKITKRGQNVTFRCDPISEHNRLYWYRQTLGQGPEFLTYFQNEAQLEKSRLLSDRFSAERPKGSFSTLEIQRTEQGDSAMYLCASSLAGGEAFFGQGTRLTVV.

This clone showed up just once. The rearrangement joins TRBV18 to TRBJ1-3; 9 nucleotides agree with TRBD1. This CDR3 is built from 17 residues. The germline V gene encodes CDR1 KGHSH and CDR2 LQKENI. The junction had 11 bases not matched to a gene; V was cut back by 2 bases and J by 6 bases. The chain's CDR3 is CASSPNRYKQGANTIYF. In DNA form, the CDR3 reads TGTGCCAGCTCACCAAACCGGTACAAACAGGGGGCAAACACCATATATTTT.

V and J are TRBV5-1 and TRBJ2-7; 8 bases are shared with TRBD1. The CDR3 loop spans 15 amino acids. V gave up 5 bases and J gave up 0 bases; unmatched junction bases: 7. Germline assignment: CDR1 SGHRS and CDR2 YFSETQ. In DNA form, the CDR3 reads TGCGCCAGCAGTCAAGGACAGGGTCCCTCCTACGAGCAGTACTTC. It encodes CASSQGQGPSYEQYF.

The rearrangement links TRBV7-3 to TRBJ1-2; 7 bases map to TRBD1. Germline assignment: CDR1 SGHTA and CDR2 FQGTGA. V lost 4 bases to trimming and J lost 4 bases; unmatched junction nucleotides: 3. The CDR3 runs 13 residues. CDR3 residues: CASSSGQAYGYTF. CDR3 nucleotide sequence: TGTGCCAGCAGCTCCGGACAGGCCTATGGCTACACCTTC.

The CDR3 spells CASSMRLAGGTGELFF. Here the CDR3 DNA reads TGTGCCAGCAGCATGAGACTAGCGGGGGGCACCGGGGAGCTGTTTTTT. V and J are TRBV7-8 and TRBJ2-2, with 13 bases matching TRBD2. CDR1 SGHVS and CDR2 FQNEAQ come from the germline V gene. The CDR3 is 16 amino acids. After removal of 5 bases from V and 4 bases from J, the junction contained 4 bases not matched to a gene.

The rearrangement uses TRBV30 and TRBJ2-7, with D possibly being TRBD1 (6 bases). The V end lost 2 bases, the J end lost 1 base, and 9 bases lay between the germline ends. This CDR3 contains 13 residues. Germline lookup yields CDR1 GTSNPN and CDR2 SVGIG (reference sequence). The CDR3 DNA sequence: TGTGCCTGGAGTTACAGGGTTTCCTACGAGCAGTACTTC. This encodes CAWSYRVSYEQYF.